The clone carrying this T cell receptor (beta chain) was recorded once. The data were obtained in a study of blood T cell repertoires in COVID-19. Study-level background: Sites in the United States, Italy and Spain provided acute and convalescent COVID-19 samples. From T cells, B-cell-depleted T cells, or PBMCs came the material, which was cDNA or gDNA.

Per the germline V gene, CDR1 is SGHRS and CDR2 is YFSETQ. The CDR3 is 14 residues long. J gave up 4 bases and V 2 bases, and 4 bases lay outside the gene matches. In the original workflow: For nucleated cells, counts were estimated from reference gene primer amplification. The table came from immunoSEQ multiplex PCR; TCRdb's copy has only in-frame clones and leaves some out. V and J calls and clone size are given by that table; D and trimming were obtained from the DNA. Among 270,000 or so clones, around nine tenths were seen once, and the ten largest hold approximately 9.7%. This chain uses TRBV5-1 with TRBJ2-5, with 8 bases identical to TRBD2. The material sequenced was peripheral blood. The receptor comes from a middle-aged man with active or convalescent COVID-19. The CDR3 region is CASSFTSGSETQYF. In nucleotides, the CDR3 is TGCGCCAGCAGCTTTACTAGCGGTTCAGAGACCCAGTACTTC.